This TCR beta chain was identified in a study of T cells in localized non-small cell lung cancer. Germline V gene lookup returns CDR1 LNHDA and CDR2 SQIVND (reference sequence). V shed 5 bases, J shed 6 bases, and the junction held 6 bases outside the gene matches. CDR3 length equals 14 residues. Sequencing was performed with immunoSEQ multiplex PCR; in TCRdb, only in-frame clones are kept and a portion is missing. The sample has tens of thousands of clones, over 75% seen once; the top ten hold 2.7%. The clonotype was recovered from a woman aged 40 to 75 with stage I lung adenocarcinoma. The material was peripheral blood, obtained before any cancer treatment. V and J are TRBV19 and TRBJ1-5; 8 bases agree with TRBD1. CDR3 region: CASSGTGGSQPQHF. The CDR3 coding sequence is TGTGCCAGTAGTGGTACAGGGGGGAGTCAGCCCCAGCATTTT.